This T cell receptor beta chain comes out of a study of response to subunit inactivated influenza vaccine. Using its own MiXCR run on the RT-PCR reads, TCRdb lists one record per CDR3 protein. The data show around 570,000 distinct CDR3 sequences, around 11% seen once. This CDR3 has 15 residues. Germline V gene data show CDR1 as MNHEY and CDR2 as SVGAGI. A remark on this clonotype: At one boundary the junction diverges from the germline segment, which might be a read error.

This same sample was also part of a study on T cells expressing NK-cell markers. That investigation notes: For TCR beta, cDNA was produced by 5'RACE template switching with UMIs. Only alpha-beta TCR T cells were sorted in several experiments, using an anti-gamma-delta TCR antibody. Dominance of the CD3+CD56-NKG2C+ fraction by these clonotypes also held in several donors.

The TCR comes from a middle-aged man who received an inactivated influenza vaccine. The specimen comprised PBMCs from blood, sampled on the day of vaccination. The gene calls are TRBV6-5 and TRBJ1-1; no definite D call. The CDR3 spells CASSYSKAVNTAAFF. The DNA of the CDR3 is TGTGCCAGCAGTTACTCCAAAGCAGTGAACACTGCAGCTTTCTTT.